This TCR beta chain originates from a study of cytomegalovirus exposure and HLA in healthy donors. Study-level results: Later on, a genetic analysis was performed. It linked a missense variant in DCLRE1C with V- and J-gene trimming of TCR beta. In a later analysis, at a false discovery rate of 0.05, under 20,000 TCR beta sequences were associated with HLA alleles. A later analysis showed TCR association rates differing by HLA locus, peaking at DRB1 and lowest at HLA-C.

The PCR contained 60 Vbeta and 13 Jbeta primers. Profiling relied on immunoSEQ multiplex PCR, and the TCRdb table lists in-frame clones only, not all of them. The sample has roughly 150,000 clones; less than 10% are singletons. Germline trimming cut 6 bases from V and 1 base from J; bases unmatched to any gene: 3. This CDR3 is 14 amino acids long. Germline CDR1 is LNHDA and CDR2 is SQIVND (reference sequence). With regard to this clone: Antigen specificity is unknown.

The origin of this receptor is a male donor in good health and CMV-seronegative. V gene TRBV19 combines with J gene TRBJ1-5; 7 nucleotides align to TRBD1. The sequencing input was PBMCs. CDR3 loop: CASRAGQSNQPQHF. The CDR3 region has the DNA TGTGCCAGTAGGGCGGGACAGAGCAATCAGCCCCAGCATTTT. The full variable domain, rest sourced from reference TRBV19 and TRBJ1-5, is DGGITQSPKYLFRKEGQNVTLSCEQNLNHDAMYWYRQDPGQGLRLIYYSQIVNDFQKGDIAEGYSVSREKKESFPLTVTSAQKNPTAFYLCASRAGQSNQPQHFGDGTRLSIL.